Below, 30 T cell receptor beta chains from the same sample are listed, as sequenced in a study of CD8 T cells in ankylosing spondylitis. Regarding the study as a whole: Seemingly distinctive of ankylosing spondylitis blood was a TCR beta motif formed by eight highly homologous variants.

Each CDR3 protein is one row after TCRdb ran MiXCR on the 5' RACE reads. Found here are around 430,000 distinct CDR3 sequences, more than 15% of them singletons; the top ten hold just over 1%. Their target antigens are unknown. The sequenced sample was blood, either unsorted or a sorted T cell fraction (not recorded which). These receptors came from a male donor with ankylosing spondylitis.

This clonotype was counted a few times. The chain joins TRBV11-2 to TRBJ2-1; 9 bases align to TRBD2. J lost 8 bases, V lost 1 base, and 6 bases had no gene match. Looked up from germline, CDR1 is SGHAT and CDR2 is FQNNGV. The CDR3 runs 15 residues. Written as DNA, the CDR3 is TGTGCCAGCAGCTTAGTAGCGGGAGCTTCCGATGAGCAGTTCTTC. It specifies CASSLVAGASDEQFF.

V and J are TRBV4-1 and TRBJ2-7; 7 bases agree with TRBD1. Germline trimming cut 5 bases from V and 4 bases from J; bases unmatched to any gene: 14. The CDR3 contains 16 residues. The germline gives CDR1 MGHRA, CDR2 YSYEKL. Written as DNA, the CDR3 is TGCGCCAGCAGCGAAGCCGGGACAGCCTTAACTTACGAGCAGTACTTC. Translating gives CASSEAGTALTYEQYF.

V and J are TRBV9 and TRBJ2-5; possibly TRBD1 for D (7 bases). Germline loops: CDR1 SGDLS, CDR2 YYNGEE. The CDR3 has 14 amino acids. The V gene lost 3 bases and the J gene lost 5 bases, with 14 bases spanning the gap. CDR3: CASSARGTRETQYF. CDR3 DNA sequence: TGTGCCAGCAGCGCCAGGGGGACTCGGGAGACCCAGTACTTC.

V usage is TRBV6-6 and J usage is TRBJ1-1, with TRBD1 identical over 7 bases. The CDR3 contains 13 residues. Germline trimming cut 11 bases from V and 1 base from J; bases unmatched to any gene: 7. Germline-derived CDR1 and CDR2 are MNHNY and SVGAGI (reference sequence). CDR3 protein: CAGTGAANTEAFF. The CDR3 bases are TGTGCCGGCACAGGGGCGGCGAACACTGAAGCTTTCTTT.

This clonotype was picked up a small number of times. In DNA form, the CDR3 reads TGTGCCAGCAGAGGGGATGGGTTAGGTACAGATACGCAGTATTTT. Protein sequence: CASRGDGLGTDTQYF. J is TRBJ2-3 and V is TRBV28; tentative D call: TRBD1 (5 bases). Trimming cost V 6 bases and J 3 bases, with 16 bases left between them. The CDR3 runs 15 residues. The germline gives CDR1 MDHEN, CDR2 SYDVKM.

V gene TRBV30 combines with J gene TRBJ2-1; 7 nucleotides line up with TRBD2. CDR3 length equals 16 residues. Germline CDR1 reads GTSNPN; CDR2 reads SVGIG (reference sequence). The V and J ends lost 3 bases and 2 bases, in that order; junction bases with no gene match: 10. This CDR3 reads CAWRRGGSLPYNEQFF. In nucleotides, the CDR3 is TGTGCCTGGAGGCGTGGCGGGAGCCTCCCCTACAATGAGCAGTTCTTC.

This clonotype has more than one count but fewer than ten. The J gene is TRBJ2-7, the V gene TRBV12-3 or TRBV12-4; perhaps TRBD1 as D (6 bases). Trimming removed 3 bases at V and 0 bases at J, with 12 bases between. CDR3 size: 15 residues. CDR3 bases: TGTGCCAGCAGTTTTAGTCAGGGGAGCTCCTACGAGCAGTACTTC. It specifies CASSFSQGSSYEQYF.

This clonotype was detected many times. This chain links TRBV4-2 with TRBJ1-3, with 8 bases identical to TRBD1. The ends lost 4 bases at V and 5 bases at J; junction bases unmatched: 10. Germline lookup yields CDR1 LGHNA and CDR2 YNFKEQ. The CDR3 runs 16 residues. The CDR3 is CASSLLGTGSRNTIYF. The CDR3 bases are TGTGCCAGCAGCCTCCTCGGGACAGGTTCGCGAAACACCATATATTTT.

Here the CDR3 reads CASSDHRGQGNTIYF. In nucleotides, the CDR3 is TGTGCCAGCAGCGACCACAGGGGGCAAGGAAACACCATATATTTT. The chain joins TRBV7-9 to TRBJ1-3; 9 nucleotides align to TRBD1. The germline V gene has CDR1 SEHNR and CDR2 FQNEAQ (reference sequence). The CDR3 has 15 residues. Trimming at V came to 5 bases and at J to 4 bases, leaving 6 bases not matched to a gene.

This clonotype was detected ten times or more. This chain connects TRBV12-3 or TRBV12-4 to TRBJ1-3, with TRBD1 matching 9 bases. The CDR3 contains 17 residues. V lost 4 bases, J lost 4 bases, and 11 bases stayed unmatched. The CDR3, as DNA: TGTGCCAGCAGTTGGGCTTCCACAGGGGGCAAAGGAAACACCATATATTTT. This sequence encodes CASSWASTGGKGNTIYF.

The genes are TRBV4-1 and TRBJ2-3; the D gene is possibly TRBD1 (5 bases). This CDR3 region has 15 residues. CDR1 and CDR2 from the germline V gene are MGHRA and YSYEKL. V gave up 3 bases and J gave up 0 bases, with 10 bases separating them. As DNA, the CDR3 is TGCGCCAGCAGCCACCCCCGACAGAGCACAGATACGCAGTATTTT. Its protein is CASSHPRQSTDTQYF.

The chain links TRBV29-1 to TRBJ1-1; no clear D. The CDR3 extends over 15 amino acids. Per the germline V gene, CDR1 is SQVTM and CDR2 is ANQGSEA. The V end lost 4 bases, the J end lost 1 base, and 16 bases lay between the germline ends. The CDR3 region has the DNA TGCAGCGTTGCGACGTTTCGGCAGAAGAACACTGAAGCTTTCTTT. Translating it yields CSVATFRQKNTEAFF.

This clonotype came up a few times. This sequence joins TRBV7-8 and TRBJ2-1; tentatively, D is TRBD1 or TRBD2 (6 bases each). V gave up 3 bases and J gave up 3 bases, with 18 bases separating them. Germline CDR1 reads SGHVS; CDR2 reads FQNEAQ. This CDR3 has 17 amino acids. The CDR3 loop reads CASSFRGPGAFYNEQFF. The CDR3 DNA reads as TGTGCCAGCAGCTTCCGGGGCCCGGGGGCCTTCTACAATGAGCAGTTCTTC.

The chain couples TRBV7-9 to TRBJ1-1, with no clear D. The length of the CDR3 is 14 residues. Germline V gene data show CDR1 as SEHNR and CDR2 as FQNEAQ (reference sequence). V lost 2 bases and J lost 4, with 11 bases in between. Written as DNA, the CDR3 is TGTGCCAGCAGCTTACTCGGAGTAGCCACTGAAGCTTTCTTT. It yields the protein CASSLLGVATEAFF.

This clonotype has only a few counts. The chain links TRBV29-1 to TRBJ2-5; 9 bases are a match to TRBD1. The CDR3 runs 14 residues. V was clipped by 6 bases and J by 6 bases; unmatched bases: 11. Germline CDR1 is SQVTM and CDR2 is ANQGSEA. For the CDR3, the DNA is TGCAGCGTCGGCCTTACAGGGGGCGCGCAGACCCAGTACTTC. It translates to CSVGLTGGAQTQYF.

Only a few counts were recorded for this clonotype. V usage is TRBV7-2 and J usage is TRBJ2-1; 13 bases are a match to TRBD2. The CDR3 totals 15 residues. Germline V lookup: CDR1 SGHTA, CDR2 FQGNSA. V trimming: 1 base; J trimming: 16 bases; junction bases outside the gene matches: 10. For the CDR3, the DNA is TGTGCCAGCAGCTTAGTAGGACTAGCGGGAGAGGGTATCTTCTTC. It yields the protein CASSLVGLAGEGIFF.

This clonotype was seen a few times. The rearrangement uses TRBV7-8 and TRBJ1-1, with a tentative D call TRBD1 (6 bases). This CDR3 has 15 amino acids. Germline-derived CDR1 and CDR2 are SGHVS and FQNEAQ. V lost 1 base and J 6 bases, leaving 15 bases between the germline ends. CDR3 region: CASSLDILTGSEAFF. The CDR3 region has the DNA TGTGCCAGCAGCTTAGATATTTTGACAGGATCTGAAGCTTTCTTT.

The chain links TRBV11-1 to TRBJ2-3; TRBD2 agrees at 11 bases. J lost 0 bases, V lost 3 bases, and 5 bases had no gene match. The CDR3 extends over 17 amino acids. Per germline, CDR1 SGHAT and CDR2 FQDESV (reference sequence). CDR3: CASSFKGLAASTDTQYF. In DNA form, the CDR3 reads TGTGCCAGCAGCTTCAAGGGACTAGCGGCTAGCACAGATACGCAGTATTTT.

The chain combines TRBV7-2 with TRBJ2-7; D gene ambiguous. Per germline, CDR1 SGHTA and CDR2 FQGNSA. The CDR3 sequence is 13 residues long. V shed 1 base and J shed 2 bases, with 6 bases lying between them. The CDR3 DNA is TGTGCCAGCAGCTTAGGTTATGCCTACGAGCAGTACTTC. Its translation: CASSLGYAYEQYF.

This clonotype was recorded at least ten times. The gene calls are TRBV10-3 and TRBJ2-5; TRBD1 agrees at 7 bases. Per germline, CDR1 ENHRY and CDR2 SYGVKD. The CDR3 has 13 amino acids. CDR3 in amino acids: CASTQGDSETQYF. The CDR3, as DNA: TGTGCATCTACCCAGGGGGATTCAGAGACCCAGTACTTC.

The chain combines TRBV7-2 with TRBJ2-4, with 9 bases fitting TRBD2. V gave up 4 bases and J gave up 4 bases; unmatched junction bases: 8. The CDR3 extends over 16 amino acids. Germline loops: CDR1 SGHTA, CDR2 FQGNSA. In DNA, the CDR3 is TGTGCCAGCAGCTCTTGGGCGGGAGGGCCGAAAAACATTCAGTACTTC. It translates to CASSSWAGGPKNIQYF.

This clonotype was picked up a small number of times. The chain is built from TRBV11-3 and TRBJ2-1, with 8 bases identical to TRBD1. Germline CDR1 SGHNT, CDR2 YENEEA. Trimming at V came to 5 bases and at J to 6 bases, leaving 9 bases not matched to a gene. The CDR3 covers 15 residues. The chain's CDR3 is CASSKQGASVNEQFF. CDR3 nucleotide sequence: TGTGCCAGCAGCAAGCAGGGGGCGTCTGTCAATGAGCAGTTCTTC.

The table lists this clonotype with a few counts. The V call is TRBV7-2, the J call TRBJ2-7; no reliable D call. Germline V gene sequence: CDR1 SGHTA, CDR2 FQGNSA. The CDR3 contains 14 residues. The V and J ends lost 3 bases and 3 bases respectively, with 12 bases between them. The CDR3 DNA reads TGTGCCAGCAGCTTGAATTCCGTAAACTACGAGCAGTACTTC. Protein sequence: CASSLNSVNYEQYF. The full variable domain, its missing parts supplied by reference TRBV7-2 and TRBJ2-7, is GAGVSQSPSNKVTEKGKDVELRCDPISGHTALYWYRQSLGQGLEFLIYFQGNSAPDKSGLPSDRFSAERTGGSVSTLTIQRTQQEDSAVYLCASSLNSVNYEQYFGPGTRLTVT.

This clonotype was seen a few times. The rearrangement links TRBV18 to TRBJ1-6; D remains unclear. This CDR3 has 14 residues. The V gene's germline CDR1 is KGHSH and CDR2 LQKENI. V lost 3 bases to trimming and J lost 6 bases, with 9 bases between them. Here the CDR3 reads CASSPATFNSPLHF. CDR3 DNA: TGTGCCAGCTCACCGGCGACATTTAATTCACCCCTCCACTTT. Filled out from reference TRBV18 and TRBJ1-6, the complete variable domain reads NAGVMQNPRHLVRRRGQEARLRCSPMKGHSHVYWYRQLPEEGLKFMVYLQKENIIDESGMPKERFSAEFPKEGPSILRIQQVVRGDSAAYFCASSPATFNSPLHFGNGTRLTVT.

The table lists this clonotype with a few counts. This rearrangement joins TRBV11-2 to TRBJ2-2; D is unresolved. The CDR3 has 13 amino acids. Germline CDR1 and CDR2: SGHAT and FQNNGV. Trimming took 2 bases from V and 6 from J, leaving 7 bases between them. CDR3 DNA: TGTGCCAGCAGCTTACTGGAACCCGGGGAGCTGTTTTTT. It specifies CASSLLEPGELFF.

The chain employs TRBV27 and TRBJ2-3; no firm D call. The V gene lost 4 bases and the J gene lost 1 base, with 9 bases spanning the gap. CDR3 length: 14 residues. The V gene's germline CDR1 is MNHEY and CDR2 SMNVEV (reference sequence). CDR3 residues: CASSSQWGTDTQYF. The DNA of the CDR3 is TGTGCCAGCAGTTCCCAGTGGGGCACAGATACGCAGTATTTT.

This sequence joins TRBV3-1 and TRBJ1-3, with 10 nucleotides matching TRBD1. With 4 bases clipped from V and 5 bases from J, the junction kept 8 bases outside the gene matches. This CDR3 has 16 amino acids. Germline V CDR1 and CDR2: LGHDT, YNNKEL (reference sequence). This CDR3 is CASSPETGGNRNTIYF. In DNA form, the CDR3 reads TGTGCCAGCAGCCCGGAGACAGGGGGCAACCGAAACACCATATATTTT.

The chain is built from TRBV20-1 and TRBJ2-7; D possibly corresponds to TRBD2 (6 bases). Germline assignment: CDR1 DFQATT and CDR2 SNEGSKA (reference sequence). The germline V and J ends were trimmed by 4 bases and 7 bases, with 17 bases remaining between them. The CDR3 has 13 amino acids. CDR3 DNA sequence: TGCAGTGCTACTGGGACTTCCTCGAGGGAGCAGTACTTC. It specifies CSATGTSSREQYF.

Concerning this clonotype: One junction end does not reproduce the germline sequence, and a read error may be involved. CDR3 protein: CASSLGDPSHEQYF. CDR3 coding DNA: TGTGCCAGCAGCTTGGGGGACCCCTCCCACGAGCAGTACTTC. The V and J genes are TRBV7-2 and TRBJ2-7; the D call may be TRBD1 or TRBD2 (5 bases each). From germline, CDR1 is SGHTA and CDR2 FQGNSA. The CDR3 covers 14 residues.

This clonotype was detected a few times. Its ends do not fully match the called genes, so a read error is possible. The chain recombines TRBV5-1 with TRBJ2-2; TRBD1 matches 8 bases. Germline CDR1 and CDR2: SGHRS and YFSETQ. The CDR3 extends over 15 amino acids. CDR3 protein: CASSLRTGHTEELFF. The CDR3 DNA reads TGCGCCAGCAGCCTCCGGACAGGGCACACCGAGGAGCTGTTTTTT.